Below, 24 T cell receptor beta chains from the same sample are listed, as sequenced in a study of OX40 agonist ivuxolimab in advanced cancers. The protocol was immunoSEQ multiplex PCR, while the TCRdb copy is restricted to in-frame clones and leaves out a portion. Here the sample spans roughly 60,000 clones, around 85% being singletons. The sequencing used CD4+ or CD8+ T cells sorted from blood, collected in a trial of the OX40 agonist ivuxolimab. Source of these receptors: an adult with an advanced solid tumor such as melanoma, head and neck, liver or kidney cancer.

This sequence joins TRBV30 and TRBJ2-4, with D tentatively TRBD1 (6 bases). CDR1 is GTSNPN, CDR2 SVGIG, per germline (reference sequence). The CDR3 extends over 15 amino acids. Between the trimmed V and J ends, which lost 0 bases and 5 bases, there was a span of 14 bases. The CDR3 region has the DNA TGTGCCTGGAGTGTACAGGGCGGGTGGGAAAACATTCAGTACTTC. The encoded protein is CAWSVQGGWENIQYF.

This chain joins TRBV5-1 and TRBJ1-2; weak D call: TRBD1 (5 bases). The V and J ends lost 4 bases and 8 bases respectively, with 18 bases between them. CDR3 length equals 14 residues. Looked up from germline, CDR1 is SGHRS and CDR2 is YFSETQ. The CDR3 protein is CASSPAPTREGYTF. CDR3 nucleotide sequence: TGCGCCAGCAGCCCGGCCCCTACCAGGGAAGGCTACACCTTC.

The chain is built from TRBV10-3 and TRBJ2-1; 15 positions agree with TRBD2. The CDR3 is 15 residues long. Trimming at V came to 6 bases and at J to 8 bases, leaving 5 bases not matched to a gene. From germline, CDR1 is ENHRY and CDR2 SYGVKD. CDR3 protein: CAISGLAGGPDEQFF. The CDR3, as DNA: TGTGCCATCAGCGGACTAGCGGGAGGGCCGGATGAGCAGTTCTTC.

The chain links TRBV5-4 to TRBJ1-1, with D maybe TRBD1 (6 bases). CDR3 size: 14 residues. V was cut by 4 bases and J by 5 bases, with 15 bases left in between. Germline V CDR1 and CDR2: SGHNT, YYREEE (reference sequence). CDR3 in amino acids: CASSKQGRGTEAFF. The CDR3 bases are TGTGCCAGCAGCAAACAGGGCCGGGGTACTGAAGCTTTCTTT.

This rearrangement joins TRBV11-1 to TRBJ1-1, with D uncertain. CDR1 and CDR2 from the germline V gene are SGHAT and FQDESV (reference sequence). The germline V and J ends were trimmed by 2 bases and 3 bases, with 7 bases remaining between them. CDR3 length equals 13 residues. CDR3 sequence: CASSLREDTEAFF. CDR3 nucleotides: TGTGCCAGCAGCTTAAGGGAGGACACTGAAGCTTTCTTT.

The chain has TRBV5-1 and TRBJ2-2; 13 bases are shared with TRBD2. The V and J ends lost 3 bases and 2 bases, in that order; junction bases with no gene match: 7. Germline-derived CDR1 and CDR2 are SGHRS and YFSETQ. CDR3 length equals 18 residues. The CDR3 coding sequence is TGCGCCAGCAGCTCGGGACTAGCGGGAACCCTCAACACCGGGGAGCTGTTTTTT. Translated: CASSSGLAGTLNTGELFF.

This sequence joins TRBV4-1 and TRBJ1-1, with D unresolved. Per germline, CDR1 MGHRA and CDR2 YSYEKL. The CDR3 has 14 amino acids. V lost 0 bases, J lost 1 base, and 6 bases lay in between. The CDR3 DNA reads TGCGCCAGCAGCCAAGAAGAGGGGAACACTGAAGCTTTCTTT. It is translated as CASSQEEGNTEAFF.

This clone occurred a few times. The chain carries TRBV7-9 and TRBJ2-1; D might be TRBD2 (6 bases). The germline V and J ends were trimmed by 5 bases and 4 bases, with 12 bases remaining between them. Looked up from germline, CDR1 is SEHNR and CDR2 is FQNEAQ (reference sequence). The CDR3 has 14 amino acids. Here the CDR3 reads CASSPGTPYNEQFF. The CDR3, as DNA: TGTGCCAGCAGCCCCGGGACTCCGTACAATGAGCAGTTCTTC.

The V call is TRBV5-1, the J call TRBJ2-5, with D possibly called TRBD1 or TRBD2 (5 bases each). The CDR3 extends over 13 amino acids. V was trimmed by 2 bases and J by 1 base, leaving 6 bases between them. Per germline, CDR1 SGHRS and CDR2 YFSETQ. As DNA, the CDR3 is TGCGCCAGCAGCTTTGGGACCCAAGAGACCCAGTACTTC. Protein: CASSFGTQETQYF. Full variable domain (missing parts from reference TRBV5-1 and TRBJ2-5): KAGVTQTPRYLIKTRGQQVTLSCSPISGHRSVSWYQQTPGQGLQFLFEYFSETQRNKGNFPGRFSGRQFSNSRSEMNVSTLELGDSALYLCASSFGTQETQYFGPGTRLLVL.

V gene TRBV15 combines with J gene TRBJ2-5, with a weak D call TRBD2 (6 bases). Per germline, CDR1 LNHNV and CDR2 YYDKDF (reference sequence). Trimming left V 3 bases short and J 2 bases short, with 10 bases between. The CDR3 covers 14 residues. For the CDR3, the DNA is TGTGCCACCAGCAGCCGGGACTTTCAAGAGACCCAGTACTTC. The encoded protein is CATSSRDFQETQYF.

The chain joins TRBV28 to TRBJ2-7, with D maybe TRBD1 (6 bases). The germline V gene has CDR1 MDHEN and CDR2 SYDVKM. The length of the CDR3 is 13 residues. V was pared by 6 bases and J by 4 bases, with 13 bases between. The CDR3 sequence: CASRGTLNYEQYF. In DNA, the CDR3 is TGTGCCAGCAGGGGGACACTAAATTACGAGCAGTACTTC. The variable domain in full, completed from reference TRBV28 and TRBJ2-7, reads DVKVTQSSRYLVKRTGEKVFLECVQDMDHENMFWYRQDPGLGLRLIYFSYDVKMKEKGDIPEGYSVSREKKERFSLILESASTNQTSMYLCASRGTLNYEQYFGPGTRLTVT.

This chain links TRBV28 with TRBJ1-5, with unresolved D. Germline V gene lookup returns CDR1 MDHEN and CDR2 SYDVKM. The length of the CDR3 is 13 residues. V lost 5 bases to trimming and J lost 4 bases, with 9 bases between them. CDR3 in DNA: TGTGCCAGCAGTCCCGACACGAATCAGCCCCAGCATTTT. It specifies CASSPDTNQPQHF.

This chain uses TRBV27 with TRBJ2-3, with 8 positions matching TRBD1. The CDR3 runs 15 residues. Trimming cost V 4 bases and J 0 bases; bases outside gene matches: 3. In germline, CDR1 is MNHEY, CDR2 SMNVEV (reference sequence). CDR3 loop: CASSSDRGSTDTQYF. As DNA, the CDR3 is TGTGCCAGCAGTTCCGACAGGGGAAGCACAGATACGCAGTATTTT.

This chain joins TRBV28 and TRBJ2-7, with 7 bases that match TRBD2. The CDR3 loop spans 13 amino acids. With 2 bases clipped from V and 4 bases from J, the junction kept 2 bases outside the gene matches. The germline V gene has CDR1 MDHEN and CDR2 SYDVKM. CDR3 residues: CASSLAGAYEQYF. The CDR3 coding sequence is TGTGCCAGCAGTTTAGCGGGAGCATACGAGCAGTACTTC.

V and J are TRBV5-1 and TRBJ2-1; D call uncertain. CDR3 length equals 12 residues. Trimming took 2 bases from V and 5 from J, leaving 5 bases between them. Germline lookup yields CDR1 SGHRS and CDR2 YFSETQ. The CDR3 region has the DNA TGCGCCAGCAGCTTAACAGACAATGAGCAGTTCTTC. Translated: CASSLTDNEQFF. The variable domain in full, completed from reference TRBV5-1 and TRBJ2-1, reads KAGVTQTPRYLIKTRGQQVTLSCSPISGHRSVSWYQQTPGQGLQFLFEYFSETQRNKGNFPGRFSGRQFSNSRSEMNVSTLELGDSALYLCASSLTDNEQFFGPGTRLTVL.

Only one count was recorded for this clone. The V call is TRBV11-2, the J call TRBJ2-5, with 8 bases fitting TRBD1. V lost 0 bases, J lost 7 bases, and 4 bases stayed unmatched. Germline values: CDR1 SGHAT, CDR2 FQNNGV. CDR3 length equals 14 residues. DNA of the CDR3: TGTGCCAGCAGCTTAGATGGACAGGGAGGGACCCAGTACTTC. Translating gives CASSLDGQGGTQYF.

Comments on this clone: Germline and junction disagree at one end, which may indicate a read error. The V gene is TRBV7-7, the J gene TRBJ2-2; tentative D call: TRBD2 (6 bases). Germline CDR1 SSHAT, CDR2 FNYEAQ (reference sequence). The CDR3 covers 14 residues. The CDR3 here is CASSRRGDPGELFF. CDR3 coding DNA: TGTGCTAGCAGCCGTCGCGGGGACCCCGGGGAGCTGTTTTTT. The whole variable domain, remainder taken from reference TRBV7-7 and TRBJ2-2, is GAGVSQSPRYKVTKRGQDVTLRCDPISSHATLYWYQQALGQGPEFLTYFNYEAQPDKSGLPSDRFSAERPEGSISTLTIQRTEQRDSAMYRCASSRRGDPGELFFGEGSRLTVL.

The chain couples TRBV5-1 to TRBJ1-4, with TRBD1 identical over 7 bases. The CDR3 extends over 15 amino acids. Germline V gene lookup returns CDR1 SGHRS and CDR2 YFSETQ. V gave up 4 bases and J gave up 5 bases; unmatched junction bases: 8. CDR3 nucleotides: TGCGCCAGCAGCCTTACGACAGGGAGGAATGAAAAACTGTTTTTT. It yields the protein CASSLTTGRNEKLFF.

Only a few counts were recorded for this clone. This rearrangement joins TRBV6-6 to TRBJ1-3; D remains unclear. V shed 6 bases and J shed 0 bases, with 15 bases lying between them. The germline CDR1 and CDR2 sequences are MNHNY and SVGAGI (reference sequence). CDR3 length equals 16 residues. In nucleotides, the CDR3 is TGTGCCAGCAGCATCGGCCAACCGCTCTCTGGAAACACCATATATTTT. Amino acid sequence: CASSIGQPLSGNTIYF.

The chain joins TRBV21-1 to TRBJ2-1; the table names TRBD1, a call not compared with the DNA. TRBV21-1 is a pseudogene locus. This CDR3 comprises 22 residues. As DNA, the CDR3 is TGTGCCAGCAGCAAAGCCGCGGACTCCTCGGGACAGGGGGCGAGAGGCTACAATGAGCAGTTCTTC. This encodes CASSKAADSSGQGARGYNEQFF.

V and J are TRBV14 and TRBJ2-2; a weak D match, TRBD2 (5 bases). Trimming removed 0 bases from V and 7 bases from J, with 15 bases in between. Germline V gene sequence: CDR1 SGHDN, CDR2 FVKESK. The CDR3 has 16 residues. The CDR3 region is CASSQELASRGGELFF. CDR3 nucleotides: TGTGCCAGCAGCCAAGAGCTGGCTAGCCGGGGCGGGGAGCTGTTTTTT.

J is TRBJ2-7 and V is TRBV11-2, with 12 nucleotides matching TRBD2. The germline V gene encodes CDR1 SGHAT and CDR2 FQNNGV. The CDR3 is 18 amino acids. V lost 5 bases to trimming and J lost 0 bases; unmatched junction nucleotides: 11. The CDR3 DNA follows: TGTGCCAGCAGCCCAAGGGTGCTAGCGGGAGGGGGCTCCTACGAGCAGTACTTC. Translating it yields CASSPRVLAGGGSYEQYF. The full variable domain, rest sourced from reference TRBV11-2 and TRBJ2-7, is EAGVAQSPRYKIIEKRQSVAFWCNPISGHATLYWYQQILGQGPKLLIQFQNNGVVDDSQLPKDRFSAERLKGVDSTLKIQPAKLEDSAVYLCASSPRVLAGGGSYEQYFGPGTRLTVT.

The chain joins TRBV21-1 to TRBJ2-1; the D call of TRBD2 is as the table states it, not checked on the DNA. TRBV21-1 is tagged as a pseudogene. The CDR3 contains 17 residues. CDR3 loop: CASSTLGGNSPYNEQFF. For the CDR3, the DNA is TGTGCCAGCAGCACGTTAGGAGGGAATTCACCCTACAATGAGCAGTTCTTC.

The rearrangement links TRBV7-2 to TRBJ2-7, with TRBD1 as a possible D gene (6 bases). The CDR3 has 15 amino acids. V gave up 5 bases and J gave up 2 bases, with 16 bases separating them. Germline-derived CDR1 and CDR2 are SGHTA and FQGNSA. The CDR3 DNA follows: TGTGCCAGCAGCAACCGGGACAACGTAGCCTACGAGCAGTACTTC. Translation gives CASSNRDNVAYEQYF.